The 23 T cell receptor beta chains below all came from one sample that was sequenced in a study of Ad26.COV2.S vaccination and SARS-CoV-2 variants. Sample treatment: 19 received Ad26.COV2.S at low or high dose, single or two shots; about 5 received placebo; per-sample allocation not given. The study sampled participants on day 63 after the first vaccine or placebo injection. Produced via immunoSEQ multiplex PCR; TCRdb's table is partial and in-frame only. The table has about 350,000 clones, around 89% seen once; the top ten hold around 4.5%. The source was peripheral blood, collected in a trial of Ad26.COV2.S vaccine versus placebo. These receptors came from a person between 18 and 59 years old who received the Ad26.COV2.S COVID-19 vaccine or a placebo.

This clone showed up just once. The rearrangement uses TRBV11-2 and TRBJ2-1; D gene unclear. The CDR3 has 16 residues. Germline lookup yields CDR1 SGHAT and CDR2 FQNNGV. The V gene lost 5 bases and the J gene lost 6 bases, with 20 bases spanning the gap. This CDR3 is CASSTNPLTVSNEQFF. For the CDR3, the DNA is TGTGCCAGCAGCACCAACCCTCTTACGGTTAGCAATGAGCAGTTCTTC.

V usage is TRBV6-1 and J usage is TRBJ1-5; D may be TRBD1 (6 bases). Germline values: CDR1 MNHNS, CDR2 SASEGT. Trimming shortened V by 3 bases and J by 1 base, and 13 bases separated the two germline ends. The CDR3 loop spans 16 amino acids. This chain's CDR3 is CASSDSTGLSNQPQHF. DNA of the CDR3: TGTGCCAGCAGTGACAGCACAGGGTTAAGCAATCAGCCCCAGCATTTT.

V usage is TRBV5-1 and J usage is TRBJ1-1; 11 bases are shared with TRBD1. Germline V lookup: CDR1 SGHRS, CDR2 YFSETQ. CDR3 length equals 16 residues. V trimming: 5 bases; J trimming: 3 bases; junction bases outside the gene matches: 9. CDR3 region: CASSTGTGGGDTEAFF. CDR3 DNA sequence: TGCGCCAGCAGTACCGGGACAGGGGGAGGGGACACTGAAGCTTTCTTT. Supplemented by reference TRBV5-1 and TRBJ1-1, the full variable domain reads KAGVTQTPRYLIKTRGQQVTLSCSPISGHRSVSWYQQTPGQGLQFLFEYFSETQRNKGNFPGRFSGRQFSNSRSEMNVSTLELGDSALYLCASSTGTGGGDTEAFFGQGTRLTVV.

The rearrangement joins TRBV19 to TRBJ1-2; D is uncertain. Trimming stripped 3 bases from V and 5 bases from J, with 13 bases between. CDR1 and CDR2 (germline): LNHDA, SQIVND (reference sequence). CDR3 length equals 14 residues. In DNA, the CDR3 is TGTGCCAGTAGTATTTTCTCCGGATCATATGGCTACACCTTC. Translating gives CASSIFSGSYGYTF.

CDR3 sequence: CASSLAGDGNYEQYF. The DNA for the CDR3 is TGTGCCAGCAGCTTGGCAGGGGATGGGAACTACGAGCAGTACTTC. The chain couples TRBV7-8 to TRBJ2-7; TRBD1 might be the D (6 bases). The CDR3 spans 15 residues. Germline assignment: CDR1 SGHVS and CDR2 FQNEAQ. Between the trimmed V and J ends, which lost 3 bases and 3 bases, there was a span of 15 bases.

The chain carries TRBV11-2 and TRBJ2-5, with TRBD2 identical over 11 bases. The germline gives CDR1 SGHAT, CDR2 FQNNGV. Trimming took 3 bases from V and 1 from J; bases not matched to a gene: 4. CDR3 length equals 16 residues. The CDR3 DNA follows: TGTGCCAGCAGCTTTGTTAGCGGGAGGGGCCAAGAGACCCAGTACTTC. Protein: CASSFVSGRGQETQYF.

This clone came up once. This sequence joins TRBV19 and TRBJ2-2; D gene ambiguous. This CDR3 is built from 14 residues. The germline V and J ends were trimmed by 3 bases and 3 bases, with 8 bases remaining between them. Germline values: CDR1 LNHDA, CDR2 SQIVND (reference sequence). CDR3 nucleotide sequence: TGTGCCAGTAGTATTTACTCCCACACCGGGGAGCTGTTTTTT. Protein: CASSIYSHTGELFF.

The rearrangement links TRBV29-1 to TRBJ1-4; D perhaps matches TRBD1 (6 bases). This CDR3 region has 14 residues. CDR1 SQVTM and CDR2 ANQGSEA come from the germline V gene. Trimming pared 1 base from V and 4 bases from J, leaving 10 bases between. The CDR3 region is CSVEVTGRNEKLFF. For the CDR3, the DNA is TGCAGCGTTGAAGTCACAGGGCGTAATGAAAAACTGTTTTTT.

The V and J genes are TRBV18 and TRBJ2-7; the D gene could be TRBD1 or TRBD2 (5 bases each). Per the germline V gene, CDR1 is KGHSH and CDR2 is LQKENI. There are 14 residues in the CDR3. With 6 bases removed from V and 0 bases from J, the gap between germline ends came to 12 bases. CDR3 coding DNA: TGTGCCAGCTCCCCCGGGACGAACTCCTACGAGCAGTACTTC. Its protein is CASSPGTNSYEQYF. Full variable domain (missing parts from reference TRBV18 and TRBJ2-7): NAGVMQNPRHLVRRRGQEARLRCSPMKGHSHVYWYRQLPEEGLKFMVYLQKENIIDESGMPKERFSAEFPKEGPSILRIQQVVRGDSAAYFCASSPGTNSYEQYFGPGTRLTVT.

The gene calls are TRBV6-5 and TRBJ2-1; 7 positions agree with TRBD1. Losses at the gene ends were 5 bases for V and 2 bases for J; bases not matched to a gene: 6. CDR1 and CDR2 from the germline V gene are MNHEY and SVGAGI. The CDR3 runs 15 residues. The CDR3 sequence: CASSRRQGAYNEQFF. For the CDR3, the DNA is TGTGCCAGCAGTCGTCGACAGGGAGCCTACAATGAGCAGTTCTTC.

CDR3 region: CATSDPRQGASTGELFF. CDR3 coding DNA: TGTGCCACCAGTGATCCCCGACAGGGGGCATCGACCGGGGAGCTGTTTTTT. The V gene is TRBV24-1, the J gene TRBJ2-2; 10 bases line up with TRBD1. Germline values: CDR1 KGHDR, CDR2 SFDVKD. This CDR3 has 17 amino acids. V dropped 3 bases and J dropped 5; count of bases not matched to a gene: 8.

This chain links TRBV5-1 with TRBJ2-1; 8 nucleotides line up with TRBD2. V lost 4 bases and J lost 7; bases outside the gene matches: 10. CDR1 is SGHRS, CDR2 YFSETQ, per germline. This CDR3 contains 15 residues. For the CDR3, the DNA is TGCGCCAGCAGCCCCATGAGTAGCGGGAATAATGAGCAGTTCTTC. Its protein is CASSPMSSGNNEQFF.

This chain connects TRBV5-8 to TRBJ2-1, with D hard to call. Between the trimmed V and J ends, which lost 0 bases and 0 bases, there was a span of 10 bases. The CDR3 has 16 residues. The V gene's germline CDR1 is SGHTS and CDR2 YDEGEE. The DNA of the CDR3 is TGTGCCAGCAGCTTGGTGTGGCGGAGCTCCTACAATGAGCAGTTCTTC. Translated: CASSLVWRSSYNEQFF.

The chain couples TRBV28 to TRBJ2-7; D unresolved. Germline values: CDR1 MDHEN, CDR2 SYDVKM. This CDR3 region has 12 residues. Between the trimmed V and J ends, which lost 8 bases and 3 bases, there was a span of 11 bases. The CDR3 loop is CASSANVYEQYF. The CDR3 DNA sequence: TGTGCCAGCTCGGCTAACGTCTACGAGCAGTACTTC.

The chain employs TRBV6-5 and TRBJ1-2; 9 nucleotides align to TRBD1. Germline CDR1 reads MNHEY; CDR2 reads SVGAGI. V was pared by 2 bases and J by 3 bases, with 7 bases of the junction left unmatched. The CDR3 runs 16 residues. The CDR3 loop reads CASSYQGQGLYYGYTF. The DNA of the CDR3 is TGTGCCAGCAGTTACCAGGGACAGGGCCTCTACTATGGCTACACCTTC.

The gene calls are TRBV30 and TRBJ1-2; no clear D gene. The CDR3 loop spans 11 amino acids. Between the trimmed V and J ends, which lost 3 bases and 5 bases, there was a span of 7 bases. Germline CDR1 GTSNPN, CDR2 SVGIG (reference sequence). The chain's CDR3 is CAWSRSYGYTF. For the CDR3, the DNA is TGTGCCTGGAGCCGGAGTTATGGCTACACCTTC.

This clone was counted once. J is TRBJ2-3 and V is TRBV7-2; TRBD2 matches 11 bases. Germline V gives CDR1 SGHTA, CDR2 FQGNSA. V trimming: 5 bases; J trimming: 4 bases; junction bases outside the gene matches: 14. The CDR3 contains 18 residues. Written as DNA, the CDR3 is TGTGCCAGCAGCCTCCGCCCCAGTAGCGGGGGGGTGTCAGATACGCAGTATTTT. This translates into CASSLRPSSGGVSDTQYF.

The gene calls are TRBV15 and TRBJ1-5; D gene ambiguous. CDR1 LNHNV and CDR2 YYDKDF come from the germline V gene (reference sequence). Trimming removed 0 bases at V and 3 bases at J, with 9 bases between. This CDR3 is 15 amino acids long. This CDR3 is CATSRDTGVNQPQHF. The CDR3 DNA sequence: TGTGCCACCAGCAGAGACACTGGGGTCAATCAGCCCCAGCATTTT. Full variable domain (rest looked up from reference TRBV15 and TRBJ1-5): DAMVIQNPRYQVTQFGKPVTLSCSQTLNHNVMYWYQQKSSQAPKLLFHYYDKDFNNEADTPDNFQSRRPNTSFCFLDIRSPGLGDTAMYLCATSRDTGVNQPQHFGDGTRLSIL.

The chain recombines TRBV20-1 with TRBJ1-2, with D unresolved. This CDR3 is 11 amino acids long. The V gene lost 4 bases and the J gene lost 5 bases, with 8 bases spanning the gap. Germline V gene lookup returns CDR1 DFQATT and CDR2 SNEGSKA (reference sequence). The CDR3 protein is CSAIEEYGYTF. The CDR3 nucleotides are TGCAGTGCTATTGAGGAATATGGCTACACCTTC.

V usage is TRBV24-1 and J usage is TRBJ1-5, with unresolved D. V was pared by 9 bases and J by 0 bases, with 23 bases between. Germline CDR1 KGHDR, CDR2 SFDVKD. The CDR3 extends over 18 amino acids. The CDR3 DNA sequence: TGTGCCACCCCGGAGGAGGGCTCGATACGTTATAGCAATCAGCCCCAGCATTTT. Its translation is CATPEEGSIRYSNQPQHF.

The V and J genes are TRBV5-8 and TRBJ1-4; D gene ambiguous. V was pared by 0 bases and J by 3 bases, with 9 bases between. The germline V gene encodes CDR1 SGHTS and CDR2 YDEGEE. The CDR3 is made up of 15 amino acids. CDR3 region: CASSLGLRSNEKLFF. In DNA, the CDR3 is TGTGCCAGCAGCTTGGGACTAAGGTCTAATGAAAAACTGTTTTTT.

The chain links TRBV3-1 (or the pseudogene TRBV3-2) to TRBJ2-1; 11 nucleotides agree with TRBD2. V lost 3 bases, J lost 8 bases, and 9 bases stayed unmatched. CDR1 and CDR2 from the germline V gene are LGHDT and YNNKEL (reference sequence). The length of the CDR3 is 16 residues. The chain's CDR3 is CASSHTLAGGRDEQFF. The DNA for the CDR3 is TGTGCCAGCAGCCACACTCTAGCGGGAGGCCGGGATGAGCAGTTCTTC.

V gene TRBV5-1 combines with J gene TRBJ2-3; a possible D gene is TRBD2 (5 bases). V was pared by 5 bases and J by 6 bases, with 22 bases between. Looked up from germline, CDR1 is SGHRS and CDR2 is YFSETQ. This CDR3 is 16 amino acids long. The chain's CDR3 is CASSEIVEATRDTQYF. CDR3 nucleotides: TGCGCCAGCAGTGAAATAGTAGAAGCCACTAGGGATACGCAGTATTTT.